The rows below give T cell receptor beta chains drawn from one sample of a study of ipilimumab plus nivolumab after autologous stem cell transplantation. The protocol was immunoSEQ multiplex PCR, while the TCRdb copy is restricted to in-frame clones and leaves out a portion. The profile shows roughly 20,000 clones, 77% of them singletons. The sample was PBMCs, taken in a trial of ipilimumab plus nivolumab as post-transplant consolidation. Receptors were obtained from a male donor with diffuse large B-cell lymphoma. CDR3s include the opening cysteine and the closing phenylalanine or tryptophan. The D gene is left open where the match is weak. Clone size is not always given. Where it is, it says once, few, many or a class for expanded clones.

clone size | J gene | D gene | V gene | CDR3 protein | CDR3 DNA
once | TRBJ1-5 | - | TRBV4-2 | CASSQDGSSGQPQHF | TGTGCCAGCAGCCAAGATGGGTCTTCCGGGCAGCCCCAGCATTTT
- | TRBJ1-5 | - | TRBV2 | CASDSSGINQPQHF | TGTGCCAGCGACTCTTCCGGAATCAATCAGCCCCAGCATTTT
few | TRBJ1-1 | - | TRBV10-3 | CAISGGGVNTEAFF | TGTGCCATCAGTGGGGGTGGCGTGAACACTGAAGCTTTCTTT
once | TRBJ2-7 | - | TRBV6-5 | CASTNVGYEQYF | TGTGCCAGCACCAACGTGGGCTACGAGCAGTACTTC
- | TRBJ1-5 | - | TRBV2 | CASSERRQYSNQPQHF | TGTGCCAGCAGTGAGCGAAGACAGTATAGCAATCAGCCCCAGCATTTT
many | TRBJ2-1 | - | TRBV9 | CASSDSRGVSYNEQFF | TGTGCCAGCAGCGATTCCCGGGGTGTATCCTACAATGAGCAGTTCTTC
- | TRBJ1-2 | - | TRBV6-1 | CASNEGHPRLANYGYTF | TGTGCCAGCAATGAAGGCCACCCCAGATTAGCTAACTATGGCTACACCTTC
- | TRBJ1-1 | - | TRBV2 | CASMVLMNTEAFF | TGTGCCAGCATGGTATTGATGAACACTGAAGCTTTCTTT
- | TRBJ2-5 | - | TRBV7-9 | CASSLLSETQYF | TGTGCCAGCAGCTTGCTGAGTGAGACCCAGTACTTC
medium-sized | TRBJ1-5 | TRBD1 | TRBV7-2 | CASTISAGGGGQPQHF | TGTGCCAGCACCATATCCGCAGGGGGCGGGGGACAGCCCCAGCATTTT
- | TRBJ2-3 | TRBD2 | TRBV5-1 | CASSLGPTSGTDTQYF | TGCGCCAGCAGCTTGGGTCCCACTAGCGGCACAGATACGCAGTATTTT
- | TRBJ2-7 | - | TRBV11-1 | CASRRSGLGGEQCF | TGTGCCAGCAGGCGATCGGGACTAGGGGGCGAGCAGTGCTTC
- | TRBJ1-5 | - | TRBV28 | CASSLWGSGRNQPQHF | TGTGCCAGCAGTTTATGGGGGTCGGGGCGCAATCAGCCCCAGCATTTT
- | TRBJ2-7 | - | TRBV11-1 | CASSLVGVTTFYEQYF | TGTGCCAGCAGCTTAGTGGGTGTAACCACCTTCTACGAGCAGTACTTC
- | TRBJ2-7 | - | TRBV11-2 | CASSFWAGETEQYF | TGTGCCAGCAGCTTTTGGGCAGGGGAGACGGAGCAGTACTTC
- | TRBJ2-7 | TRBD2 | TRBV7-2 | CASSSTGGTTSF | TGTGCCAGCAGCTCAACAGGTGGGACTACCAGCTTC
- | TRBJ2-5 | - | TRBV5-4 | CASSYPSGGGETQYF | TGTGCCAGCAGCTACCCCAGCGGCGGGGGCGAGACCCAGTACTTC
- | TRBJ2-2 | - | TRBV9 | CASSVGTGELFF | TGTGCCAGCAGCGTAGGTACCGGGGAGCTGTTTTTT
- | TRBJ1-2 | - | TRBV18 | CASSPNYGYTF | TGTGCCAGCTCACCCAACTATGGCTACACCTTC
- | TRBJ1-5 | - | TRBV4-1 | CASSQEVGPQHF | TGCGCCAGCAGCCAAGAGGTAGGGCCCCAGCATTTT